This T cell receptor beta chain was identified in a study of T-cell memory formation after mild COVID-19. On the study more broadly: Clusters of TCRs were largely donor specific.

The V gene end was trimmed by 3 bases and the J gene end by 4 bases; junction bases not matched to a gene: 5. CDR1 is LGHDT, CDR2 YNNKEL, per germline (reference sequence). CDR3 length: 14 residues. Each CDR3 protein is one row after TCRdb ran MiXCR on the 5' RACE reads. This table has around 100,000 distinct CDR3 sequences, around 10% appearing once. This clonotype was observed a few times. The antigen is not known. Broader study findings: Some SARS-CoV-2-responding clones were already detected in memory before infection.

The sequenced material came from PBMCs or a T cell subset sorted from them (not recorded which). V gene TRBV3-1 combines with J gene TRBJ1-2, with 7 bases that match TRBD1. This sequence originates from a young man who had mild COVID-19 (a few samples of this study predate the infection). Cell type and time point are not known. CDR3 protein: CASSHTGDAYGYTF. The CDR3 DNA reads TGTGCCAGCAGCCATACAGGGGACGCCTATGGCTACACCTTC.